The subject of this entry is one TCR beta chain. This clone has just a few counts. It has no known antigen specificity. No quality values exist for individual bases; no much larger clone is one base distant. This record belongs to a study of blood T cell repertoires in COVID-19 (dated by TCRdb to 2020 to 2022). Regarding the complete study: Collaborator samples came from the United States, Italy and Spain and covered acute and convalescent phases of COVID-19. Where available, HLA class I and class II types were obtained from metadata supplied by the sample provider rather than from assay-based typing. The sample metadata nearly always contained a de-identified subject ID, COVID-19 status, age in years and sex. The material from the prospective study consisted of cDNA or gDNA derived from T cells, B-cell-depleted T cells, or PBMCs. The samples were drawn from two sources: the first 160 participants of the ongoing ImmuneRACE study, and 1,254 subjects contributed by 6 global collaborators. Deeply sampled blood TCRbeta repertoires from subjects exposed to, actively infected with, or recovered from COVID-19 were included in the dataset. The repertoires were released in a freely available public database meant as a resource for research on the immune response to SARS-CoV-2. The full study reports these points: Clinical and demographic metadata were provided uncurated, with the amount varying by source and participant.

TCRbeta CDR3 regions were amplified from genomic DNA by means of the immunoSEQ Assay, a bias-controlled multiplex PCR. Per the original workflow: The number of nucleated cells in each sample was estimated by amplification of reference gene primers within the assay. Sequence reads were collapsed and filtered to measure the absolute abundance of every unique TCRbeta CDR3 rearrangement. Productive Simpson clonality was computed per sample as the square root of Simpson's diversity index over productive rearrangements. TCRdb took this table from immuneACCESS and kept in-frame rearrangements with V and J called. Such tables lack part of the clones; where checked against another copy, unresolved V genes explain under half of the gap, and the rest is unexplained. That table furnishes V, J and clone size, whereas the DNA furnished D and trimming. A total of approximately 150,000 clones appear in this sample, approximately 78% of them only once. The top ten clonotypes cover about a tenth of the sample.

The junction shows trimming of 4 bases on V and 1 base on J, and the gene matches do not reach 11 bases of it. Per the germline V gene, SGHDT is the CDR1 and YYEEEE is the CDR2. From the cysteine up to the phenylalanine, the CDR3 has a length of 16 residues. Just CDR3 DNA is preserved here, 48 bases in frame from base 1. Whole blood was collected in K2EDTA tubes by collaborating institutions according to the institutions' own protocols. For TCRbeta analysis, collaborators shipped samples in one of three forms: frozen whole blood, isolated PBMCs, or DNA extracted from either of those sample types. Material for sequencing was peripheral blood. The TCR comes from a human donor in a cohort sampled during active COVID-19. Rearrangement joined TRBV5-6 to TRBJ2-7, with 7 middle bases fitting TRBD1. The bases read TGTGCCAGCAGCCCCTCTCCGGGACAGCCTTCCTACGAGCAGTACTTC. Translated, it gives CASSPSPGQPSYEQYF.